Shown below are 9 T cell receptor beta chains from a single sample sequenced in a study of Graves' ophthalmopathy and Graves' hyperthyroidism. Amplification of TCR beta CDR3 regions used RNA transcripts. The workflow started with a first-round RT-PCR run with HTBI primers and then moved on to a second-round multiplex PCR. TCRdb reanalysed the multiplex PCR reads using MiXCR and keeps one entry per CDR3 protein. The table has under 250,000 distinct CDR3 sequences, under 25% seen once. The sequenced sample consisted of peripheral blood. All receptors derive from a woman aged 45-59 years with Graves' ophthalmopathy.

This clonotype has at least ten counts. This chain uses TRBV5-1 with TRBJ1-3; 8 positions match TRBD1. The germline CDR1 and CDR2 sequences are SGHRS and YFSETQ. The J segment lost 0 bases and the V segment lost 5 bases, leaving 10 bases of the junction unmatched. CDR3 length equals 17 residues. CDR3 residues: CASSQGAGLSSGNTIYF. As DNA, the CDR3 is TGCGCCAGCAGTCAGGGGGCAGGTTTGAGCTCTGGAAACACCATATATTTT.

This clonotype was recorded a few times. V and J are TRBV5-1 and TRBJ2-5; 8 bases align to TRBD2. The CDR3 extends over 15 amino acids. CDR1 and CDR2 from the germline V gene are SGHRS and YFSETQ. The V gene end was trimmed by 3 bases and the J gene end by 4 bases; junction bases not matched to a gene: 8. The CDR3, as DNA: TGCGCCAGCAGCTATAGCGGGATCTCTGGAGAGACCCAGTACTTC. It specifies CASSYSGISGETQYF.

The genes are TRBV6-1 and TRBJ2-7; 9 nucleotides agree with TRBD2. Losses at the gene ends were 7 bases for V and 4 bases for J; bases not matched to a gene: 14. Germline CDR1 and CDR2: MNHNS and SASEGT. There are 16 residues in the CDR3. The CDR3, as DNA: TGTGCCAGCACCGGGGGGCCCGGACTAGCGTCATACGAGCAGTACTTC. Amino acid sequence: CASTGGPGLASYEQYF.

The chain employs TRBV5-1 and TRBJ2-4, with TRBD2 identical over 13 bases. The length of the CDR3 is 16 residues. Germline trimming cut 5 bases from V and 6 bases from J; bases unmatched to any gene: 8. Germline CDR1 is SGHRS and CDR2 is YFSETQ. CDR3 protein: CASRPGLAGYGNIQYF. The CDR3 region has the DNA TGCGCCAGCAGACCGGGACTAGCGGGGTACGGAAACATTCAGTACTTC.

This clonotype was recorded many times. The CDR3 protein is CATSDLRSRIGYEQYF. As DNA, the CDR3 is TGTGCCACCAGTGATTTACGGTCTAGAATCGGATACGAGCAGTACTTC. The chain combines TRBV24-1 with TRBJ2-7; D gene unclear. V was cut by 1 base and J by 4 bases, with 16 bases left in between. The germline CDR1 and CDR2 sequences are KGHDR and SFDVKD. The CDR3 covers 16 residues.

V is TRBV30 and J is TRBJ1-1, with TRBD1 matching 7 bases. V lost 5 bases, J lost 5 bases, and 17 bases stayed unmatched. In germline, CDR1 is GTSNPN, CDR2 SVGIG (reference sequence). The CDR3 sequence is 16 residues long. The CDR3 is CAWWRKTGTERTEAFF. CDR3 bases: TGTGCCTGGTGGCGAAAGACAGGGACCGAGAGGACTGAAGCTTTCTTT. Full variable domain (remainder filled in from reference TRBV30 and TRBJ1-1): SQTIHQWPATLVQPVGSPLSLECTVEGTSNPNLYWYRQAAGRGLQLLFYSVGIGQISSEVPQNLSASRPQDRQFILSSKKLLLSDSGFYLCAWWRKTGTERTEAFFGQGTRLTVV.

The V and J genes are TRBV6-1 and TRBJ2-2; D possibly corresponds to TRBD2 (6 bases). The CDR3 extends over 13 amino acids. Per the germline V gene, CDR1 is MNHNS and CDR2 is SASEGT. V was clipped by 4 bases and J by 7 bases, with 10 bases between them. The CDR3 region has the DNA TGTGCCAGCAGTGGGGGGGACGGCGGGGAGCTGTTTTTT. Protein product: CASSGGDGGELFF.

Only a few counts were recorded for this clonotype. For the CDR3, the DNA is TGTGCCAGCTCACCTAGGGCGGATCAGCCCCAGCATTTT. This encodes CASSPRADQPQHF. This rearrangement joins TRBV18 to TRBJ1-5, with D uncertain. V shed 3 bases and J shed 5 bases, with 8 bases lying between them. Germline CDR1 reads KGHSH; CDR2 reads LQKENI. The length of the CDR3 is 13 residues.

This clonotype was observed many times. The chain links TRBV6-1 to TRBJ1-1; D remains unclear. This CDR3 has 13 amino acids. The V and J ends lost 3 bases and 1 base respectively, with 6 bases between them. Germline loops: CDR1 MNHNS, CDR2 SASEGT. CDR3 nucleotides: TGTGCCAGCAGTGAGGCAACGAACACTGAAGCTTTCTTT. It encodes CASSEATNTEAFF.